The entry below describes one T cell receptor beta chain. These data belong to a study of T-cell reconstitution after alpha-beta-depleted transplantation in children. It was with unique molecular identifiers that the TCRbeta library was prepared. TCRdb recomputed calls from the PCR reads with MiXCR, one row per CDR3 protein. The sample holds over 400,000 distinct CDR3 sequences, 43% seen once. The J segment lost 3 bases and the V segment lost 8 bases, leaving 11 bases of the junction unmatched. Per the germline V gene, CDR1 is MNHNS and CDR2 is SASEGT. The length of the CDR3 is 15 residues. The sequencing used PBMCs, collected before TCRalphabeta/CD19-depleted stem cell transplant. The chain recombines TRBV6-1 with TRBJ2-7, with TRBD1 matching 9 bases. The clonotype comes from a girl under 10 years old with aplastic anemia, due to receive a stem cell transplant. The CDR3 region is CASRPGGTGNYEQYF. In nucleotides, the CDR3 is TGTGCCAGCCGTCCGGGTGGGACAGGGAACTACGAGCAGTACTTC.